These T cell receptor beta chains were read from a single sample in a study of blood T cell repertoires in COVID-19. Some clones are missing from TCRdb's copy, which holds only in-frame ones; the method was immunoSEQ multiplex PCR. The repertoire consists of around 250,000 clones, with approximately 90% occurring once and the leading ten covering 0.87%. The sample consisted of PBMCs or T cells enriched from blood (not recorded which). The receptors were sampled from a man aged 45-60 years who had been exposed to COVID-19. The CDR3 runs from the conserved cysteine through the conserved F or W. The D gene is left open where the match is weak. A row's size may be missing; if present it is once, few, many or a size class.

j_call d_call clone_size v_call cdr3_aa cdr3_nt
TRBJ1-2 TRBD1 - TRBV10-2 CASSERDRSFGGYTF TGCGCCAGCAGTGAGCGGGACAGGAGTTTCGGTGGCTACACCTTC
TRBJ1-5 - - TRBV6-5 CASRTGTNQPQHF TGTGCCAGCAGGACAGGTACCAATCAGCCCCAGCATTTT
TRBJ2-3 TRBD2 - TRBV5-4 CASRPGTSGSAADTQYF TGTGCCAGCAGGCCCGGGACTAGCGGGAGTGCAGCAGATACGCAGTATTTT
TRBJ1-1 - - TRBV14 CASSQEFGLLNTEAFF TGTGCCAGCAGCCAAGAGTTCGGACTCTTGAACACTGAAGCTTTCTTT
TRBJ2-3 - - TRBV18 CASSPASTDTQYF TGTGCCAGCTCCCCCGCGAGCACAGATACGCAGTATTTT
TRBJ1-1 - - TRBV27 CASGVWGRETEAFF TGTGCCAGCGGGGTCTGGGGGAGGGAGACTGAAGCTTTCTTT
TRBJ2-7 - once TRBV7-6 CASSPGPRRGLYEQYF TGTGCCAGCAGCCCCGGCCCACGGCGGGGGCTCTACGAGCAGTACTTC
TRBJ2-3 - - TRBV2 CASADSGIDTQYF TGTGCCAGCGCGGATTCGGGTATTGATACGCAGTATTTT
TRBJ1-5 TRBD1 - TRBV5-1 CASSGGTGNQPQHF TGCGCCAGCAGCGGTGGGACAGGGAATCAGCCCCAGCATTTT
TRBJ1-1 - once TRBV7-6 CASSLGGQNLIF TGTGCCAGCAGCTTAGGGGGGCAGAACTTGATCTTT
TRBJ2-1 TRBD2 - TRBV18 CASSPPGSGGYNEQFF TGTGCCAGCTCACCACCGGGCAGCGGGGGTTACAATGAGCAGTTCTTC
TRBJ2-3 TRBD2 - TRBV7-3 CASSFTSGRAKDTQYF TGTGCCAGCAGCTTCACTAGCGGGAGGGCTAAAGATACGCAGTATTTT
TRBJ2-1 - - TRBV15 CATSRPGGTTYNEQFF TGTGCCACCAGCAGACCAGGGGGGACCACCTACAATGAGCAGTTCTTC
TRBJ2-2 TRBD1 - TRBV7-3 CASSSRTGHTGELFF TGTGCCAGCAGCTCGCGGACAGGGCACACCGGGGAGCTGTTTTTT
TRBJ1-2 TRBD1 - TRBV10-3 CAIRGDRGIHGYTF TGTGCCATCAGAGGGGACAGGGGCATCCATGGCTACACCTTC
TRBJ2-3 TRBD2 - TRBV18 CASSPAGGQGDTQYF TGTGCCAGCTCACCCGCGGGAGGGCAAGGAGATACGCAGTATTTT
TRBJ1-2 - few TRBV19 CASSMRSENGYTF TGTGCCAGTAGTATGAGGTCGGAAAATGGCTACACCTTC
TRBJ2-6 - once TRBV28 CASRGLGPHTGANVLTF TGTGCCAGCAGGGGGCTAGGACCCCATACTGGGGCCAACGTCCTGACTTTC
TRBJ1-1 - - TRBV6-5 CASSYLEGTEAFF TGTGCCAGCAGTTACCTTGAGGGCACTGAAGCTTTCTTT
TRBJ1-2 - - TRBV7-2 CASRVQGPYGYTF TGTGCCAGCAGGGTGCAGGGTCCCTATGGCTACACCTTC
TRBJ1-4 - - TRBV18 CASSPPTGPEKLFF TGTGCCAGCTCACCACCAACAGGGCCTGAAAAACTGTTTTTT
TRBJ1-2 - - TRBV28 CASSEMGQGYGYTF TGTGCCAGCAGTGAAATGGGCCAGGGCTATGGCTACACCTTC
TRBJ1-2 - - TRBV28 CASSLGTVGLGYTF TGTGCCAGCAGTTTGGGCACAGTCGGTCTTGGCTACACCTTC
TRBJ1-2 - - TRBV30 CAWSRGGYYGYTF TGTGCCTGGAGCCGGGGGGGGTACTATGGCTACACCTTC
TRBJ1-2 - once TRBV28 CASSSPGFYGYTF TGTGCCAGCAGTTCCCCAGGGTTTTATGGCTACACCTTC
TRBJ2-7 TRBD2 - TRBV5-4 CASSGASGTTYEQYF TGTGCCAGCAGCGGTGCTAGCGGGACGACCTACGAGCAGTACTTC
TRBJ1-4 - - TRBV18 CASSPGGLNEKLFF TGTGCCAGCTCACCAGGCGGCCTAAATGAAAAACTGTTTTTT
TRBJ1-4 - - TRBV7-9 CASSLMGATNEKLFF TGTGCCAGCAGCTTGATGGGGGCGACTAATGAAAAACTGTTTTTT
TRBJ2-1 TRBD1 - TRBV6-5 CASRRTGIYNEQFF TGTGCCAGCAGAAGGACAGGGATCTACAATGAGCAGTTCTTC
TRBJ1-5 TRBD1 - TRBV5-8 CASSSTGAHQPQHF TGTGCCAGCAGCTCTACAGGGGCCCATCAGCCCCAGCATTTT